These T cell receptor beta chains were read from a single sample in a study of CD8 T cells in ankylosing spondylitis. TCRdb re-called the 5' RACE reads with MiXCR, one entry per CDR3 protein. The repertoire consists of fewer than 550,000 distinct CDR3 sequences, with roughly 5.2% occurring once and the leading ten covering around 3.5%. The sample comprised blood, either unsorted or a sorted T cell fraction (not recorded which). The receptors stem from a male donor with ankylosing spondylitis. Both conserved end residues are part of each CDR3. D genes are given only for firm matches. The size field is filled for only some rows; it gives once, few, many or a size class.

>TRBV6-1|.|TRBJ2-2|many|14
CASSPRPDTGELFF
TGTGCCAGCAGCCCCAGACCAGACACCGGGGAGCTGTTTTTT
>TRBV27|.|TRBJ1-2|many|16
CASSRTGYPVPYGYTF
TGTGCCAGCAGCCGAACGGGATATCCGGTTCCATATGGCTACACCTTC
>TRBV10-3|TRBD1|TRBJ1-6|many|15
CAISTRTGDNSPLHF
TGTGCCATCAGTACCAGAACAGGGGATAATTCACCCCTCCACTTT
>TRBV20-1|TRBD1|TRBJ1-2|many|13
CSARQGDRYGYTF
TGCAGTGCAAGACAGGGGGATCGCTATGGCTACACCTTC
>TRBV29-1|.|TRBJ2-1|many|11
CSVDLDYEQFF
TGCAGCGTTGATCTCGACTATGAGCAGTTCTTC
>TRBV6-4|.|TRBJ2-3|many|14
CASSEGGGEDTQYF
TGTGCCAGCAGTGAAGGAGGTGGTGAAGATACGCAGTATTTT
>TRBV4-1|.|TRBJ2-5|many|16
CASRVTDGDYQETQYF
TGCGCCAGCAGAGTAACAGATGGGGACTACCAAGAGACCCAGTACTTC
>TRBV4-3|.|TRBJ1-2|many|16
CASSPGGVPNNYGYTF
TGCGCCAGCAGCCCCGGGGGGGTCCCTAATAACTATGGCTACACCTTC
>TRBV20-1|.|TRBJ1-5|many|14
CSARDTQSNQPQHF
TGCAGTGCTAGAGACACACAGAGCAATCAGCCCCAGCATTTT
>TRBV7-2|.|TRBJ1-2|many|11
CASSSLYGYTF
TGTGCCAGCAGCTCATTATATGGCTACACCTTC
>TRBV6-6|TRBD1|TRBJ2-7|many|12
CASSFGTGQQYF
TGTGCCAGCAGTTTCGGGACAGGGCAGCAGTACTTC
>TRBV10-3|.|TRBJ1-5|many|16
CAIKADGGQGYQPQHF
TGTGCCATCAAGGCCGACGGTGGGCAGGGGTATCAGCCCCAGCATTTT
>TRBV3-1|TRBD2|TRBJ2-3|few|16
CASSRRSARGWDTQYF
TGTGCCAGCAGCCGTCGATCTGCGCGGGGGTGGGATACGCAGTATTTT
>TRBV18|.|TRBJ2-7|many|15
CASSTRHSGGSEQYF
TGTGCCAGCTCGACACGGCACAGCGGAGGGAGCGAGCAGTACTTC
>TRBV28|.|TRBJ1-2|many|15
CASSLRGQPRDGYTF
TGTGCCAGCAGTTTAAGGGGACAACCTAGAGATGGCTACACCTTC
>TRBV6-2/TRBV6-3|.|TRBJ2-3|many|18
CASSYPSRLSRRADTQYF
TGTGCCAGCAGTTACCCCTCTCGTTTATCTCGGCGAGCAGATACGCAGTATTTT
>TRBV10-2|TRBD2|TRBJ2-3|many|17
CASSEGEREGWEDTQYF
TGCGCCAGCAGTGAGGGGGAGCGGGAGGGCTGGGAAGATACGCAGTATTTT
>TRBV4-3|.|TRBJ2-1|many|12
CASSPRIGEQFF
TGCGCCAGCAGCCCCAGGATCGGTGAGCAGTTCTTC
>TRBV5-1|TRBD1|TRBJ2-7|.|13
CASARDSSYEQYF
TGCGCCAGCGCCCGGGACAGCTCCTACGAGCAGTACTTC
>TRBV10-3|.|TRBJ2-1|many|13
CAISESTDNEQFF
TGTGCCATCAGTGAGTCGACTGACAATGAACAGTTCTTC
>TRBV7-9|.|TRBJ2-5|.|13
CASSSISRETQYF
TGTGCCAGCAGCTCTATAAGTAGAGAGACCCAGTACTTC
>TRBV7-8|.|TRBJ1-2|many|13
CASSVGSLNGYTF
TGTGCCAGCAGTGTCGGGTCCCTAAATGGCTACACCTTC
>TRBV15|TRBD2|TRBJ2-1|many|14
CATSREKRDLAQFF
TGTGCCACCAGCAGAGAGAAGCGGGATCTTGCGCAGTTCTTC
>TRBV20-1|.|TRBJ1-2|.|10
CSADGNGYTF
TGCAGTGCGGACGGGAATGGCTACACCTTC
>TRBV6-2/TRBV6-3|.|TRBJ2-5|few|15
CASRDLGTIGETQYF
TGTGCCAGCAGGGACCTCGGGACCATAGGAGAGACCCAGTACTTC
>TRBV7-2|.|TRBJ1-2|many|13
CASSLSWTRGYTF
TGTGCCAGCAGCTTAAGTTGGACCCGTGGCTACACCTTC
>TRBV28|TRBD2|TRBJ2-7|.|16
CASSLLGTSGTHEQYF
TGTGCCAGCAGTTTACTAGGGACTAGCGGGACTCACGAGCAGTACTTC
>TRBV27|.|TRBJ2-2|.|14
CASSLIREAGELFF
TGTGCCAGCAGTTTAATAAGGGAAGCCGGGGAGCTGTTTTTT
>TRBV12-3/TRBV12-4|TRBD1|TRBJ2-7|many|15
CASSPQGQGSYEQYF
TGTGCCAGCAGTCCCCAGGGACAGGGCTCCTACGAGCAGTACTTC
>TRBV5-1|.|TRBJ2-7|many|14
CASSWGDRTYEQYF
TGCGCCAGCAGCTGGGGGGACCGGACCTACGAGCAGTACTTC
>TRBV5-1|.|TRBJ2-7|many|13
CASSPGGIGEQYF
TGCGCCAGCAGCCCTGGTGGGATAGGAGAGCAGTACTTC
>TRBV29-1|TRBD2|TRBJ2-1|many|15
CSVSRGTRGVNEQFF
TGCAGCGTTTCGCGGGGGACTAGGGGCGTCAATGAGCAGTTCTTC
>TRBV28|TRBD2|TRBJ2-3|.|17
CASSTPPGLAGGDTQYF
TGTGCCAGCAGTACACCCCCGGGACTAGCGGGAGGGGATACGCAGTATTTT
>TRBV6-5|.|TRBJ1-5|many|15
CASSYRVGPNQPQHF
TGTGCCAGCAGTTACCGGGTCGGACCCAATCAGCCCCAGCATTTT
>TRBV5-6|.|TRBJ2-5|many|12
CASSWTQETQYF
TGTGCCAGCAGCTGGACCCAAGAGACCCAGTACTTC
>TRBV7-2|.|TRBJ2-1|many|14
CASSLIMALHEQFF
TGTGCCAGCAGCTTAATAATGGCCCTACATGAGCAGTTCTTC
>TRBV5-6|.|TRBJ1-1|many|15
CASSLAQGWGTEAFF
TGTGCCAGCAGCTTGGCACAGGGTTGGGGCACTGAAGCTTTCTTT
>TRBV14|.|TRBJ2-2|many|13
CASSHSITGELFF
TGTGCCAGCAGCCACAGCATCACCGGGGAGCTGTTTTTT
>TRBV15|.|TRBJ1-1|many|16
CATSRGLGRMNTEAFF
TGTGCCACCAGCAGAGGGTTAGGGCGGATGAACACTGAAGCTTTCTTT
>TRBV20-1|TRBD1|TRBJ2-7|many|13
CSARGTGRAGQYF
TGCAGTGCTAGAGGGACAGGCCGGGCGGGGCAGTACTTC
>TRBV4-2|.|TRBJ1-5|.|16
CASSQDGRMGNQPQHF
TGTGCCAGCAGCCAAGATGGGAGGATGGGCAATCAGCCCCAGCATTTT
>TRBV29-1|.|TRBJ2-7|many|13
CSFRWTRAGEQYF
TGCAGCTTCCGGTGGACCCGGGCGGGAGAGCAGTACTTC
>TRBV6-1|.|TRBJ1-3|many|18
CASRLSFFGGYSGNTIYF
TGTGCCAGCAGACTCAGTTTCTTCGGAGGTTACTCTGGAAACACCATATATTTT